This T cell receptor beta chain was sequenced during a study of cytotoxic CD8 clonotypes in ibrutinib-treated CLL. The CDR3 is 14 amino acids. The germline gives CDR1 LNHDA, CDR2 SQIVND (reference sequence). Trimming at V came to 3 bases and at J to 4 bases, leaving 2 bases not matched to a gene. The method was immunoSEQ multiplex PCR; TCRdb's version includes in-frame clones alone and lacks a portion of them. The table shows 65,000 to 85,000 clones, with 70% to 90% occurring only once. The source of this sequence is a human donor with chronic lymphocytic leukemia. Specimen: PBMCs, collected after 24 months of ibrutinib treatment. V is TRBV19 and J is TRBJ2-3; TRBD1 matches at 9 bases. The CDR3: CASSMDRGADTQYF. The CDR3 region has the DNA TGTGCCAGTAGTATGGACAGGGGCGCAGATACGCAGTATTTT. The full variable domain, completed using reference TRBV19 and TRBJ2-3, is DGGITQSPKYLFRKEGQNVTLSCEQNLNHDAMYWYRQDPGQGLRLIYYSQIVNDFQKGDIAEGYSVSREKKESFPLTVTSAQKNPTAFYLCASSMDRGADTQYFGPGTRLTVL.